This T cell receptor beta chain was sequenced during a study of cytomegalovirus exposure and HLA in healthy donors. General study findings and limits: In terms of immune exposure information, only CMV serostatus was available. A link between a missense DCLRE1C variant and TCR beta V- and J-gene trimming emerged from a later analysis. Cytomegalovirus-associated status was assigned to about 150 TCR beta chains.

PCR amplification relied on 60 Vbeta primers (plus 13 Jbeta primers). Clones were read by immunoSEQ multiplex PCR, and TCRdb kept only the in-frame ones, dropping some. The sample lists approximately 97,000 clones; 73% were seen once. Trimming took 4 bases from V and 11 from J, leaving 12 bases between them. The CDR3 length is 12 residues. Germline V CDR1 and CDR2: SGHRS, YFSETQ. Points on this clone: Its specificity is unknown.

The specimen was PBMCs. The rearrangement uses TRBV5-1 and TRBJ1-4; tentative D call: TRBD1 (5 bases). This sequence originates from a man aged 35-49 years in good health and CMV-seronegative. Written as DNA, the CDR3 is TGCGCCAGCAGCCTTGGGGGGGATAAACTGTTTTTT. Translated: CASSLGGDKLFF.